A selection of T cell receptor beta chains follows, all from one sample in a study of PD-L1 blockade in urothelial cancer. Using immunoSEQ multiplex PCR, the repertoire was profiled, and TCRdb retains in-frame clones only, with some absent. The sample has 20,000 to 30,000 clones, around 82% seen once. The material was PBMCs, obtained around atezolizumab (anti-PD-L1) treatment. Receptor source: a man between 65 and 85 years old with urothelial cancer. CDR3s include the opening cysteine and the closing phenylalanine or tryptophan. D genes are given only for firm matches. Some rows mark clone size as missing; the rest say once, few, many or name a class of expanded clone.

len	v_gene	j_gene	d_gene	abundance	CDR3nt	CDR3aa
14	TRBV28	TRBJ2-7	TRBD1	-	TGTGCCAGCAGGGGACAGGGCTTCACCTACGAGCAGTACTTC	CASRGQGFTYEQYF
16	TRBV7-2	TRBJ2-3	TRBD2	once	TGTGCCAGCAGCTATACTAGCGGTTCTAGCACAGATACGCAGTATTTT	CASSYTSGSSTDTQYF
15	TRBV6-1	TRBJ1-3	-	-	TGTGCCAGCAGTGAAGCTATGGACTGGGGAAACACCATATATTTT	CASSEAMDWGNTIYF
17	TRBV6-1	TRBJ2-7	-	-	TGTGCCAGCAGTGAAGTGCGGCCTGGGGGCCTCTCGAGCGAGCAGTACTTC	CASSEVRPGGLSSEQYF
15	TRBV11-3	TRBJ2-1	TRBD2	-	TGTGCCAGCAGCTTCAGCGGGAGGGTAAACAATGAGCAGTTCTTC	CASSFSGRVNNEQFF
15	TRBV9	TRBJ2-5	-	-	TGTGCCAGCAGCGTAGCTCCCGTCCGCCAAGAGACCCAGTACTTC	CASSVAPVRQETQYF
16	TRBV28	TRBJ1-2	TRBD1	-	TGTGCCAGCAGTTCATCCGGACAGGGTCGGATTTATGGCTACACCTTC	CASSSSGQGRIYGYTF
15	TRBV2	TRBJ1-1	TRBD1	-	TGTGCCAGCAGTGAGAGGGGGCTCGCGAACACTGAAGCTTTCTTT	CASSERGLANTEAFF
15	TRBV5-6	TRBJ2-1	TRBD2	once	TGTGCCAGCAGCTTATTGCTAGCGGGATACAATGAGCAGTTCTTC	CASSLLLAGYNEQFF
15	TRBV6-1	TRBJ1-5	-	-	TGTGCCAGCAGTGAAGCGCTGGCGGGCAGTCAGCCCCAGCATTTT	CASSEALAGSQPQHF